Each of the 18 T cell receptor beta chains below was sequenced from the same sample in a study of T-cell reconstitution after alpha-beta-depleted transplantation in children. Unique molecular identifiers were built into the TCRbeta library. MiXCR was run by TCRdb on the PCR reads, yielding one entry per CDR3 protein. The sample consists of around 240,000 distinct CDR3 sequences, 9.7% of them appearing once. Specimen: PBMCs from the stem cell graft donor, collected from the stem cell graft. All receptors derive from a human donor who donated a stem cell graft to a child with SCID.

There are many counts of this clonotype. J is TRBJ1-4 and V is TRBV7-2; D gene unclear. The germline CDR1 and CDR2 sequences are SGHTA and FQGNSA. This CDR3 has 15 residues. The V end lost 5 bases, the J end lost 0 bases, and 10 bases lay between the germline ends. CDR3 residues: CASSRGGTTNEKLFF. Written as DNA, the CDR3 is TGTGCCAGCAGCCGCGGCGGAACAACTAATGAAAAACTGTTTTTT. The variable domain in full, with the rest retrieved from reference TRBV7-2 and TRBJ1-4, is GAGVSQSPSNKVTEKGKDVELRCDPISGHTALYWYRQSLGQGLEFLIYFQGNSAPDKSGLPSDRFSAERTGGSVSTLTIQRTQQEDSAVYLCASSRGGTTNEKLFFGSGTQLSVL.

This clonotype was observed at least ten times. This chain joins TRBV5-1 and TRBJ1-2; TRBD1 aligns across 8 bases. The germline CDR1 and CDR2 sequences are SGHRS and YFSETQ. V trimming: 0 bases; J trimming: 5 bases; junction bases outside the gene matches: 12. This CDR3 has 17 amino acids. The chain's CDR3 is CASSLATGTGRAYGYTF. The CDR3 DNA is TGCGCCAGCAGCTTGGCTACCGGGACAGGAAGGGCATATGGCTACACCTTC. Looking up the rest from reference TRBV5-1 and TRBJ1-2 gives the full variable domain: KAGVTQTPRYLIKTRGQQVTLSCSPISGHRSVSWYQQTPGQGLQFLFEYFSETQRNKGNFPGRFSGRQFSNSRSEMNVSTLELGDSALYLCASSLATGTGRAYGYTFGSGTRLTVV.

This clonotype has a count of ten or more. This sequence joins TRBV11-3 and TRBJ1-1; perhaps TRBD1 as D (5 bases). Trimming left V 5 bases short and J 3 bases short, with 13 bases between. The CDR3 is 14 residues long. Germline V gene lookup returns CDR1 SGHNT and CDR2 YENEEA. This CDR3 is CASSPGGKDTEAFF. DNA for the CDR3: TGTGCCAGCAGCCCGGGGGGGAAGGACACTGAAGCTTTCTTT.

In this sample, this clonotype turned up many times. The chain couples TRBV9 to TRBJ2-3; TRBD2 agrees at 10 bases. Trimming took 4 bases from V and 5 from J; bases not matched to a gene: 10. The CDR3 is 16 amino acids. Looked up from germline, CDR1 is SGDLS and CDR2 is YYNGEE. CDR3 in DNA: TGTGCCAGCAGCCCCCCGCCTAGCGGGGGCGGAGATACGCAGTATTTT. It translates to CASSPPPSGGGDTQYF.

There are many counts of this clonotype. The J gene is TRBJ1-1, the V gene TRBV29-1; perhaps TRBD1 as D (5 bases). The germline V gene has CDR1 SQVTM and CDR2 ANQGSEA. The germline V and J ends were trimmed by 4 bases and 0 bases, with 12 bases remaining between them. This CDR3 contains 14 residues. In DNA form, the CDR3 reads TGCAGCGTTGCAAATCGAGGGGTGAACACTGAAGCTTTCTTT. It translates to CSVANRGVNTEAFF.

Comments on this clonotype: Just one base apart from a much larger clone, this may be a read error. V usage is TRBV27 and J usage is TRBJ2-7, with 7 nucleotides matching TRBD2. Germline CDR1 MNHEY, CDR2 SMNVEV (reference sequence). The CDR3 consists of 15 residues. In nucleotides, the CDR3 is TGTGCCAGCAGTTCCCTGGCTAGCGGATACTACGAGCAGTCCTTC. Its translation is CASSSLASGYYEQSF.

There are many counts of this clonotype. This chain links TRBV7-9 with TRBJ1-2; D may be TRBD1 (6 bases). V was clipped by 0 bases and J by 1 base, with 12 bases between them. The germline CDR1 and CDR2 sequences are SEHNR and FQNEAQ (reference sequence). The CDR3 is 16 amino acids. CDR3 sequence reads: CASSLAGTLFNYGYTF. The CDR3 DNA is TGTGCCAGCAGCTTAGCCGGGACACTCTTTAACTATGGCTACACCTTC.

This clonotype came up many times. This chain joins TRBV7-6 and TRBJ1-5; D perhaps matches TRBD1 (6 bases). V lost 4 bases and J lost 2, with 9 bases in between. Germline V gene data show CDR1 as SGHVS and CDR2 as FNYEAQ. The CDR3 consists of 14 residues. The CDR3 reads CASSSGTRNQPQHF. Here the CDR3 DNA reads TGTGCCAGCAGCTCCGGGACACGCAATCAGCCCCAGCATTTT.

V gene TRBV6-5 combines with J gene TRBJ1-1, with unresolved D. Trimming pared 2 bases from V and 4 bases from J, leaving 14 bases between. The CDR3 covers 15 residues. CDR1 and CDR2 from the germline V gene are MNHEY and SVGAGI. In DNA, the CDR3 is TGTGCCAGCAGTTACCGGGAAGGCCTGGTCACTGAAGCTTTCTTT. Translated: CASSYREGLVTEAFF.

This clonotype was seen repeatedly, ten times or more. The gene calls are TRBV20-1 and TRBJ2-7, with TRBD2 identical over 11 bases. After removal of 3 bases from V and 4 bases from J, the junction contained 5 bases not matched to a gene. Germline lookup yields CDR1 DFQATT and CDR2 SNEGSKA (reference sequence). The CDR3 is 14 residues long. CDR3 sequence (DNA): TGCAGTGCTAGGGATCTAGCGGGGGGTTACGAGCAGTACTTC. Protein product: CSARDLAGGYEQYF.

This clonotype was picked up many times. The chain recombines TRBV5-4 with TRBJ1-1; D is ambiguous. CDR1 SGHNT and CDR2 YYREEE come from the germline V gene (reference sequence). This CDR3 contains 14 residues. V lost 4 bases and J 10 bases, leaving 20 bases between the germline ends. The CDR3 nucleotides are TGTGCCAGCAGCCCCGAAGGAGGCAGTGGGAGAGCTTTCTTT. Its translation: CASSPEGGSGRAFF.

At least ten counts were recorded for this clonotype. V gene TRBV20-1 combines with J gene TRBJ1-1; 7 nucleotides agree with TRBD1. This CDR3 has 13 amino acids. Unmatched junction bases numbered 6, after V lost 4 bases and J lost 4 bases. Per germline, CDR1 DFQATT and CDR2 SNEGSKA (reference sequence). Written as DNA, the CDR3 is TGCAGTGCTACGTCAGGGGGAGGCACTGAAGCTTTCTTT. This sequence encodes CSATSGGGTEAFF.

This clonotype has ten or more counts. This chain uses TRBV3-1 with TRBJ2-3, with a possible D match to TRBD2 (6 bases). V shed 3 bases and J shed 5 bases, with 9 bases lying between them. The CDR3 is made up of 13 amino acids. The V gene's germline CDR1 is LGHDT and CDR2 YNNKEL (reference sequence). This CDR3 reads CASSQRRGDTQYF. As DNA, the CDR3 is TGTGCCAGCAGCCAGCGGAGGGGAGATACGCAGTATTTT.

The rearrangement joins TRBV5-5 to TRBJ2-7; tentatively, D is TRBD2 (6 bases). Germline V CDR1 and CDR2: SGHKS, YYEKEE (reference sequence). This CDR3 has 15 residues. The V end lost 3 bases, the J end lost 4 bases, and 17 bases lay between the germline ends. For the CDR3, the DNA is TGTGCCAGCAGCTCCCCCGCGGGGTTTGAATACGAGCAGTACTTC. It encodes CASSSPAGFEYEQYF.

At least ten counts were recorded for this clonotype. The gene calls are TRBV6-5 and TRBJ1-5; no definite D call. Trimming cost V 11 bases and J 3 bases, with 11 bases left between them. CDR1 MNHEY and CDR2 SVGAGI come from the germline V gene. The CDR3 has 12 residues. The CDR3: CASHRANQPQHF. The CDR3 nucleotides are TGTGCCTCACACCGCGCCAATCAGCCCCAGCATTTT.

This clonotype came up many times. The V and J genes are TRBV6-5 and TRBJ1-2; D perhaps matches TRBD1 (5 bases). The germline CDR1 and CDR2 sequences are MNHEY and SVGAGI. The CDR3 consists of 12 residues. Trimming took 6 bases from V and 8 from J, leaving 13 bases between them. The CDR3 here is CASSSGTVGYTF. CDR3 bases: TGTGCCAGCAGCTCCGGGACGGTGGGCTACACCTTC.

This clonotype was observed many times. The chain uses TRBV5-6 and TRBJ1-2, with 7 bases identical to TRBD1. V was clipped by 0 bases and J by 4 bases; unmatched bases: 3. The CDR3 spans 14 residues. CDR1 and CDR2 (germline): SGHDT, YYEEEE. The CDR3 reads CASSLGRGSYGYTF. The CDR3 nucleotides read TGTGCCAGCAGCTTGGGCAGGGGGAGCTATGGCTACACCTTC.

This clonotype was picked up many times. This chain uses TRBV30 with TRBJ2-1; 8 bases line up with TRBD2. This CDR3 spans 15 amino acids. Losses at the gene ends were 4 bases for V and 7 bases for J; bases not matched to a gene: 12. Germline V gene lookup returns CDR1 GTSNPN and CDR2 SVGIG (reference sequence). The CDR3 here is CAWKPHPGGRNEQFF. CDR3 DNA sequence: TGTGCCTGGAAACCCCATCCGGGGGGGCGTAATGAGCAGTTCTTC.